The 2 T cell receptor beta chains below were found in one sample sequenced in a study of CD8+CD57+ T cells in acquired aplastic anemia. Genomic DNA templated the TCR beta VDJ and CDR3 profiling. TCRdb itself ran the reads through MiXCR, one entry per CDR3 protein. The sample has 98,000 or so distinct CDR3 sequences; 40% to 65% are singletons. The source material was sorted CD4+, CD8+, or CD8+CD57+ T cells (not recorded which) from PBMCs. These receptors were collected from a human donor in good health, serving as a control.

There are a few counts of this clonotype. The rearrangement links TRBV15 to TRBJ1-6; possible D gene TRBD1, 5 bases. From germline, CDR1 is LNHNV and CDR2 YYDKDF (reference sequence). This CDR3 has 14 residues. V was clipped by 4 bases and J by 8 bases, with 12 bases between them. CDR3 nucleotides: TGTGCCACCAGCACCGGGGGTTACGATTCACCCCTCCACTTT. Protein: CATSTGGYDSPLHF. The full variable domain, rest sourced from reference TRBV15 and TRBJ1-6, is DAMVIQNPRYQVTQFGKPVTLSCSQTLNHNVMYWYQQKSSQAPKLLFHYYDKDFNNEADTPDNFQSRRPNTSFCFLDIRSPGLGDTAMYLCATSTGGYDSPLHFGNGTRLTVT.

The rearrangement joins TRBV29-1 to TRBJ2-5; TRBD2 might be the D (6 bases). CDR1 SQVTM and CDR2 ANQGSEA come from the germline V gene. The CDR3 sequence is 11 residues long. Between the trimmed V and J ends, which lost 8 bases and 5 bases, there was a span of 12 bases. This CDR3 reads CSQDREETQYF. The DNA of the CDR3 is TGCAGCCAAGATCGGGAGGAGACCCAGTACTTC.